This TCR beta chain was recovered during a study of siplizumab effects on memory and regulatory T cells. Study findings and constraints: Naive T cells looked more diverse than memory cells, and they looked like major contributors to the alloresponse.

Points on this clone: The antigen remains undetermined.

Assays covered 10^5 or so TCR templates per sample. Some clones are missing from TCRdb's copy, which holds only in-frame ones; the method was immunoSEQ multiplex PCR. The data hold over 95,000 clones, with around 93% observed a single time. This CDR3 comprises 12 residues. The receptor comes from a human donor in good health. Material: non-Treg CD4+ T cells sorted from blood. This sequence joins TRBV21-1 and TRBJ1-6. TRBV21-1 is a pseudogene locus. The CDR3 DNA reads as TGTGCCAGCAGCCTTCGGCACTCACCCCTCCACTTT. It encodes CASSLRHSPLHF.